This T cell receptor (beta chain) was identified during a study of blood T cell repertoires in COVID-19. Study at large: PBMCs, B-cell-depleted T cells, or T cells provided the cDNA or gDNA that made up the material.

Cohorts were based on clinical histories the participants reported. TCRdb's table, derived via immunoSEQ multiplex PCR, lists solely in-frame clones and lacks some. The sample consists of about 270,000 clones, approximately 89% of them appearing once. Trimming at V came to 5 bases and at J to 7 bases, leaving 24 bases not matched to a gene. CDR1 is SGHRS and CDR2 is YFSETQ in the germline V gene. The CDR3 runs 19 residues. The receptor comes from a man aged 35 to 55 who had been exposed to COVID-19. Sequenced: PBMCs or T cells enriched from blood (not recorded which). V and J are TRBV5-1 and TRBJ2-7, with TRBD1 identical over 10 bases. CDR3 amino acids: CASSLLGTGDRRDRGEQYF. In nucleotides, the CDR3 is TGCGCCAGCAGTTTACTCGGGACAGGGGATCGGCGGGACCGTGGGGAGCAGTACTTC.